The 29 T cell receptor beta chains listed next were all sequenced from one sample in a study of blood T cell repertoires in COVID-19. Some clones are missing from TCRdb's copy, which holds only in-frame ones; the method was immunoSEQ multiplex PCR. The table shows about 58,000 clones, with roughly three quarters occurring only once. The specimen sequenced was peripheral blood. The receptors here all came from a human donor in a cohort sampled during active COVID-19.

The rearrangement joins TRBV7-6 to TRBJ2-6; D is unresolved. The ends were cut back, 5 bases at V and 3 bases at J, with 8 bases in the middle. Germline lookup yields CDR1 SGHVS and CDR2 FNYEAQ. This CDR3 is 14 amino acids long. The CDR3 bases are TGTGCCAGCAGCCCGACAAGTGGGGCCAACGTCCTGACTTTC. Translation: CASSPTSGANVLTF. Full variable domain (remainder filled in from reference TRBV7-6 and TRBJ2-6): GAGVSQSPRYKVTKRGQDVALRCDPISGHVSLYWYRQALGQGPEFLTYFNYEAQQDKSGLPNDRFSAERPEGSISTLTIQRTEQRDSAMYRCASSPTSGANVLTFGAGSRLTVL.

The chain joins TRBV28 to TRBJ1-6; TRBD1 might be the D (5 bases). Germline assignment: CDR1 MDHEN and CDR2 SYDVKM. Deletions cut 9 bases from V and 8 bases from J, with 17 bases between. The length of the CDR3 is 14 residues. CDR3 coding DNA: TGTGCCAGTGGGGTGGGGCCCCGCGATTCACCCCTCCACTTT. Its translation is CASGVGPRDSPLHF.

The chain is built from TRBV7-9 and TRBJ2-7, with 13 bases that match TRBD2. The CDR3 length is 15 residues. Trimming removed 5 bases from V and 5 bases from J; junction bases left unmatched: 6. Looked up from germline, CDR1 is SEHNR and CDR2 is FQNEAQ (reference sequence). The CDR3 bases are TGTGCCAGCAGCATAGGACTAGCGGGAGAAGACGAGCAGTACTTC. It yields the protein CASSIGLAGEDEQYF.

The chain couples TRBV5-1 to TRBJ2-7; TRBD1 might be the D (6 bases). This CDR3 has 13 amino acids. The V gene lost 7 bases and the J gene lost 2 bases, with 13 bases spanning the gap. Germline V lookup: CDR1 SGHRS, CDR2 YFSETQ. The CDR3 DNA sequence: TGCGCCAGCGGATTGACAGGAACCTACGAGCAGTACTTC. It yields the protein CASGLTGTYEQYF.

On this clone itself: The junction and the germline gene differ at one end; a read error may be behind it. This chain links TRBV6-5 with TRBJ1-1; TRBD1 is a possible D gene (5 bases). This CDR3 is 14 amino acids long. CDR1 is MNHEY, CDR2 SVGAGI, per germline. The CDR3 nucleotides read TGCGAAACGACCGAAGGGGAGGTTAACACTGAAGCTTTCTTT. It specifies CETTEGEVNTEAFF.

The chain is built from TRBV11-3 and TRBJ2-3; D unclear. V was trimmed by 5 bases and J by 0 bases, leaving 6 bases between them. Germline CDR1 reads SGHNT; CDR2 reads YENEEA. The CDR3 has 13 amino acids. The chain's CDR3 is CASSLSSTDTQYF. The CDR3 coding sequence is TGTGCCAGCAGCCTATCTAGCACAGATACGCAGTATTTT.

This sequence joins TRBV2 and TRBJ2-1; 8 bases fit TRBD2. Trimming took 6 bases from V and 5 from J; bases not matched to a gene: 6. Germline assignment: CDR1 SNHLY and CDR2 FYNNEI. The CDR3 runs 14 residues. The CDR3 region is CASRGTSQDNEQFF. As DNA, the CDR3 is TGTGCCAGCAGAGGGACTAGTCAAGACAATGAGCAGTTCTTC.

The chain links TRBV5-6 to TRBJ2-1; weak D call: TRBD2 (6 bases). Between the trimmed V and J ends, which lost 4 bases and 5 bases, there was a span of 25 bases. The CDR3 has 18 residues. Germline V gives CDR1 SGHDT, CDR2 YYEEEE. Here the CDR3 DNA reads TGTGCCAGCAGCCACAACCGGGACTCATATTGGGCTAACAATGAGCAGTTCTTC. Residues: CASSHNRDSYWANNEQFF.

This chain connects TRBV6-1 to TRBJ2-1; 11 bases match TRBD1. The CDR3 extends over 16 amino acids. The V and J ends lost 0 bases and 11 bases, in that order; junction bases with no gene match: 9. Germline values: CDR1 MNHNS, CDR2 SASEGT. CDR3 in DNA: TGTGCCAGCAGTGAAGCTTCCGGGACAGGGGGTACACAGCAGTTCTTC. It encodes CASSEASGTGGTQQFF.

V and J are TRBV29-1 and TRBJ1-1, with a tentative D call TRBD1 (5 bases). There are 11 residues in the CDR3. V was shortened by 7 bases and J by 9 bases, with 15 bases between the two germline ends. Germline-derived CDR1 and CDR2 are SQVTM and ANQGSEA. The CDR3 DNA is TGCAGCGCCCTCGGGGGGTGGAAAGCTTTCTTT. Protein: CSALGGWKAFF.

In DNA, the CDR3 is TGCAGCGTAGACCGGACAGGGGCGAGTGGCTACACCTTC. Residues: CSVDRTGASGYTF. This chain connects TRBV29-1 to TRBJ1-2, with 9 positions matching TRBD1. V dropped 6 bases and J dropped 7; count of bases not matched to a gene: 9. Germline V gene data show CDR1 as SQVTM and CDR2 as ANQGSEA. This CDR3 region has 13 residues.

V and J are TRBV6-1 and TRBJ1-2, with 9 bases lining up with TRBD1. After removal of 4 bases from V and 3 bases from J, the junction contained 9 bases not matched to a gene. The germline V gene encodes CDR1 MNHNS and CDR2 SASEGT. CDR3 length: 16 amino acids. CDR3 DNA: TGTGCCAGCAGTGGCTCCGGGACAGGGATCGACTATGGCTACACCTTC. Its translation: CASSGSGTGIDYGYTF.

The CDR3 DNA reads TGTGCCAGCAGCGTAGCGGGGGGGAGGACTGAAGCTTTCTTT. As protein: CASSVAGGRTEAFF. The chain has TRBV9 and TRBJ1-1; maybe TRBD1 (5 bases). Germline V gene data show CDR1 as SGDLS and CDR2 as YYNGEE. With 0 bases removed from V and 5 bases from J, the gap between germline ends came to 11 bases. The CDR3 spans 14 residues.

The rearrangement links TRBV5-1 to TRBJ1-5; D is possibly TRBD1 (5 bases). V lost 2 bases and J lost 5, with 14 bases in between. This CDR3 has 15 residues. Germline CDR1 reads SGHRS; CDR2 reads YFSETQ. CDR3 sequence reads: CASSFRPGGDQPQHF. The CDR3 bases are TGCGCCAGCAGCTTCAGGCCCGGAGGGGATCAGCCCCAGCATTTT.

Only a few counts were recorded for this clone. The rearrangement joins TRBV19 to TRBJ2-7; perhaps TRBD2 as D (6 bases). The CDR3 is 12 residues long. Germline V gives CDR1 LNHDA, CDR2 SQIVND (reference sequence). With 7 bases removed from V and 1 base from J, the gap between germline ends came to 8 bases. CDR3 coding DNA: TGTGCCAGTATGGGACTTTCCTACGAGCAGTACTTC. It yields the protein CASMGLSYEQYF.

This clone was counted only a few times. The chain employs TRBV18 and TRBJ2-7; TRBD2 might be the D (5 bases). Between the trimmed V and J ends, which lost 2 bases and 7 bases, there was a span of 12 bases. Germline-derived CDR1 and CDR2 are KGHSH and LQKENI. This CDR3 contains 13 residues. CDR3 DNA: TGTGCCAGCTCACCAACATCCGGGGTTGAGCAGTACTTC. Residues: CASSPTSGVEQYF.

The chain couples TRBV5-1 to TRBJ1-1; a possible D gene is TRBD1 (5 bases). Germline V lookup: CDR1 SGHRS, CDR2 YFSETQ. The CDR3 totals 13 residues. V lost 4 bases and J lost 6, with 13 bases in between. The DNA for the CDR3 is TGCGCCAGCAGCCCGGCGGGGGGGGCTGAAGCTTTCTTT. Protein: CASSPAGGAEAFF.

The CDR3 sequence: CASSNRGLRYF. CDR3 bases: TGTGCCAGCAGCAACCGGGGACTGCGGTACTTC. The chain joins TRBV7-2 to TRBJ2-7, with D tentatively TRBD2 (6 bases). Germline V lookup: CDR1 SGHTA, CDR2 FQGNSA. CDR3 size: 11 residues. With 5 bases removed from V and 12 bases from J, the gap between germline ends came to 14 bases.

The rearrangement uses TRBV13 and TRBJ2-7, with TRBD1 matching over 7 bases. V lost 5 bases and J lost 4; bases outside the gene matches: 5. There are 13 residues in the CDR3. Germline V lookup: CDR1 PRHDT, CDR2 FYEKMQ (reference sequence). The CDR3 reads CASSRTGGYEQYF. The CDR3 DNA reads as TGTGCCAGCAGCCGGACAGGCGGGTACGAGCAGTACTTC.

J is TRBJ2-5 and V is TRBV24-1; 9 bases agree with TRBD1. V shed 2 bases and J 5 bases; nucleotides not matched to a gene: 5. This CDR3 has 15 amino acids. Germline assignment: CDR1 KGHDR and CDR2 SFDVKD. The CDR3 loop is CATSDSAGTGETQYF. The DNA of the CDR3 is TGTGCCACCAGTGATTCCGCCGGGACAGGGGAGACCCAGTACTTC.

V is TRBV27 and J is TRBJ1-5; the match to TRBD1 covers 8 bases. Germline V lookup: CDR1 MNHEY, CDR2 SMNVEV (reference sequence). V gave up 5 bases and J gave up 7 bases; unmatched junction bases: 10. The CDR3 sequence is 15 residues long. The CDR3 DNA follows: TGTGCCAGCAGTGCAACAGGGGGGCGAGGACAGCCCCAGCATTTT. Its translation is CASSATGGRGQPQHF.

The CDR3 region is CASSQELGLSGNTIYF. CDR3 DNA sequence: TGTGCCAGCAGCCAAGAGCTGGGCCTCTCTGGAAACACCATATATTTT. The genes are TRBV4-2 and TRBJ1-3; no firm D call. Per the germline V gene, CDR1 is LGHNA and CDR2 is YNFKEQ. This CDR3 region has 16 residues. The V and J ends lost 0 bases and 0 bases respectively, with 9 bases between them.

This chain connects TRBV21-1 to TRBJ2-3; TRBD1 is taken as the D call from the table, unchecked against the DNA. TRBV21-1 is described as a pseudogene. The CDR3 runs to 16 residues. In nucleotides, the CDR3 is TGTGCCAGCAGCAAATTCAGGGGACCTAGCACAGATACGCAGTATTTT. Protein product: CASSKFRGPSTDTQYF.

This chain links TRBV7-8 with TRBJ1-3, with D maybe TRBD1 (6 bases). The CDR3 is 16 residues long. Germline V lookup: CDR1 SGHVS, CDR2 FQNEAQ. V was trimmed by 3 bases and J by 4 bases, leaving 16 bases between them. The CDR3 here is CASSLGAGAQGNTIYF. CDR3 DNA: TGTGCCAGCAGCTTGGGGGCGGGGGCGCAAGGAAACACCATATATTTT. Combining the CDR3 with reference TRBV7-8 and TRBJ1-3 gives the whole variable domain GAGVSQSPRYKVAKRGQDVALRCDPISGHVSLFWYQQALGQGPEFLTYFQNEAQLDKSGLPSDRFFAERPEGSVSTLKIQRTQQEDSAVYLCASSLGAGAQGNTIYFGEGSWLTVV.

The chain is built from TRBV14 and TRBJ2-2; D possibly corresponds to TRBD1 (6 bases). CDR1 and CDR2 (germline): SGHDN, FVKESK. The V end was cut by 4 bases, the J end by 8 bases, with 11 bases between. This CDR3 region has 13 residues. The CDR3 region is CASSPQGGGELFF. Written as DNA, the CDR3 is TGTGCCAGCAGCCCACAGGGCGGGGGGGAGCTGTTTTTT.

V usage is TRBV9 and J usage is TRBJ2-7, with TRBD2 as a possible D gene (6 bases). The CDR3 is 12 amino acids. CDR1 is SGDLS, CDR2 YYNGEE, per germline. The V end was cut by 4 bases, the J end by 7 bases, with 12 bases between. The CDR3 nucleotides read TGTGCCAGCAGCCTTCCGGGAGCGGAGCAGTACTTC. Amino acids: CASSLPGAEQYF.

J is TRBJ1-2 and V is TRBV7-8, with 8 bases identical to TRBD1. Germline CDR1 and CDR2: SGHVS and FQNEAQ. This CDR3 contains 13 residues. The junction had 0 bases not matched to a gene; V was cut back by 1 base and J by 5 bases. The CDR3 loop reads CASSLGTGYGYTF. The CDR3 DNA reads TGTGCCAGCAGCTTAGGGACAGGGTATGGCTACACCTTC.

The chain employs TRBV4-1 and TRBJ2-7, with D possibly being TRBD2 (7 bases). V was clipped by 6 bases and J by 5 bases, with 23 bases between them. The CDR3 contains 16 residues. Germline V lookup: CDR1 MGHRA, CDR2 YSYEKL. CDR3 in DNA: TGCGCCAGCAGTCCTGGTTCGGGGGGCTATCACGACGAGCAGTACTTC. It codes for CASSPGSGGYHDEQYF.

The V gene is TRBV6-1, the J gene TRBJ2-2; possibly TRBD1 for D (5 bases). The CDR3 sequence is 16 residues long. From germline, CDR1 is MNHNS and CDR2 SASEGT. Trimming shortened V by 0 bases and J by 1 base, and 9 bases separated the two germline ends. In nucleotides, the CDR3 is TGTGCCAGCAGTGAAGCCGTCACAGGGAACACCGGGGAGCTGTTTTTT. Translation gives CASSEAVTGNTGELFF.